The 14 T cell receptor beta chains reported below all come from one sample, sequenced in a study of blood T cell repertoires in COVID-19. The table came from immunoSEQ multiplex PCR; TCRdb's copy has only in-frame clones and leaves some out. The table has around 60,000 clones, roughly 72% seen once. The source material was peripheral blood. These receptors were taken from a woman aged 70-85 years with COVID-19, enrolled during active disease.

This sequence joins TRBV2 and TRBJ2-2, with a possible D match to TRBD1 (6 bases). V gave up 8 bases and J gave up 2 bases, with 18 bases separating them. Germline V gene lookup returns CDR1 SNHLY and CDR2 FYNNEI. The CDR3 covers 16 residues. CDR3: CASSAGTSINTGELFF. The CDR3 DNA follows: TGTGCCAGCTCCGCCGGGACATCCATTAACACCGGGGAGCTGTTTTTT. Full variable domain (rest looked up from reference TRBV2 and TRBJ2-2): EPEVTQTPSHQVTQMGQEVILRCVPISNHLYFYWYRQILGQKVEFLVSFYNNEISEKSEIFDDQFSVERPDGSNFTLKIRSTKLEDSAMYFCASSAGTSINTGELFFGEGSRLTVL.

V and J are TRBV29-1 and TRBJ2-5, with 9 bases matching TRBD1. CDR3 length equals 15 residues. V lost 3 bases and J lost 4; bases outside the gene matches: 9. Germline loops: CDR1 SQVTM, CDR2 ANQGSEA. The CDR3 loop reads CSVEGTGTGRETQYF. In nucleotides, the CDR3 is TGCAGCGTTGAGGGGACCGGGACAGGGAGAGAGACCCAGTACTTC.

The gene calls are TRBV7-2 and TRBJ2-1; the match to TRBD2 covers 8 bases. CDR1 and CDR2 from the germline V gene are SGHTA and FQGNSA. Trimming removed 2 bases from V and 6 bases from J; junction bases left unmatched: 3. The CDR3 is 14 residues long. The CDR3 coding sequence is TGTGCCAGCAGCTTATTCGCGGGAGGCAATGAGCAGTTCTTC. Translation: CASSLFAGGNEQFF. Filled out from reference TRBV7-2 and TRBJ2-1, the complete variable domain reads GAGVSQSPSNKVTEKGKDVELRCDPISGHTALYWYRQSLGQGLEFLIYFQGNSAPDKSGLPSDRFSAERTGGSVSTLTIQRTQQEDSAVYLCASSLFAGGNEQFFGPGTRLTVL.

As DNA, the CDR3 is TGTGCCAGCAGTTACGACTGGGTTACAGATACGCAGTATTTT. It yields the protein CASSYDWVTDTQYF. This chain connects TRBV6-5 to TRBJ2-3, with D unclear. Germline V gene data show CDR1 as MNHEY and CDR2 as SVGAGI. Trimming removed 2 bases from V and 3 bases from J, with 9 bases in between. This CDR3 comprises 14 residues.

V usage is TRBV19 and J usage is TRBJ1-1; perhaps TRBD1 as D (5 bases). The ends were cut back, 6 bases at V and 1 base at J, with 15 bases in the middle. The CDR3 is 15 amino acids. Germline V lookup: CDR1 LNHDA, CDR2 SQIVND (reference sequence). The CDR3 loop reads CASRATALKNTEAFF. Here the CDR3 DNA reads TGTGCCAGTAGAGCGACAGCGCTGAAGAACACTGAAGCTTTCTTT.

CDR3 amino acids: CASRTSGGADQFF. The DNA of the CDR3 is TGTGCCAGCAGGACTAGCGGGGGGGCCGATCAGTTCTTC. The gene calls are TRBV27 and TRBJ2-1, with 14 bases fitting TRBD2. The junction had 5 bases not matched to a gene; V was cut back by 6 bases and J by 13 bases. The CDR3 totals 13 residues. From germline, CDR1 is MNHEY and CDR2 SMNVEV (reference sequence).

The V call is TRBV5-1, the J call TRBJ1-2, with a possible D match to TRBD1 (5 bases). Trimming took 4 bases from V and 6 from J, leaving 19 bases between them. This CDR3 spans 15 amino acids. Germline CDR1 is SGHRS and CDR2 is YFSETQ. The CDR3: CASSRSVGAPDGYTF. As DNA, the CDR3 is TGCGCCAGCAGCCGCTCCGTTGGGGCGCCGGATGGCTACACCTTC.

The chain carries TRBV3-1 (or the pseudogene TRBV3-2) and TRBJ2-7, with a tentative D call TRBD1 (5 bases). This CDR3 has 14 amino acids. V lost 6 bases to trimming and J lost 8 bases, with 20 bases between them. Germline V gives CDR1 LGHDT, CDR2 YNNKEL (reference sequence). CDR3 DNA sequence: TGTGCCAGCAGTCCAGCACAGGAGTCTACGAAGCAGTACTTC. Translated, it gives CASSPAQESTKQYF.

The rearrangement links TRBV7-9 to TRBJ2-1, with 9 bases lining up with TRBD2. Trimming at V came to 6 bases and at J to 6 bases, leaving 9 bases not matched to a gene. This CDR3 has 15 amino acids. Looked up from germline, CDR1 is SEHNR and CDR2 is FQNEAQ (reference sequence). This CDR3 reads CASSFPLAGLNEQFF. The CDR3 DNA reads as TGTGCCAGCAGTTTTCCCCTAGCGGGGCTCAATGAGCAGTTCTTC.

The V gene is TRBV9, the J gene TRBJ2-5, with D uncertain. Germline assignment: CDR1 SGDLS and CDR2 YYNGEE. V was cut by 0 bases and J by 4 bases, with 13 bases left in between. The CDR3 totals 15 residues. The CDR3 nucleotides read TGTGCCAGCAGCGTAGCTCCAGGTGCTGGAGAGACCCAGTACTTC. This gives the protein CASSVAPGAGETQYF.

Points on this clone: Other DNA sequences in the same sample also yield this CDR3. This sequence joins TRBV20-1 and TRBJ1-5; weak D call: TRBD1 (6 bases). CDR1 is DFQATT, CDR2 SNEGSKA, per germline (reference sequence). The CDR3 covers 14 residues. Trimming pared 3 bases from V and 4 bases from J, leaving 13 bases between. The chain's CDR3 is CSASTGTGNQPQHF. The CDR3 DNA reads TGCAGTGCTAGTACAGGGACCGGGAATCAGCCCCAGCATTTT.

This chain links TRBV6-6 with TRBJ1-1; D ambiguous. Trimming took 5 bases from V and 4 from J, leaving 14 bases between them. Looked up from germline, CDR1 is MNHNY and CDR2 is SVGAGI (reference sequence). This CDR3 has 14 residues. Written as DNA, the CDR3 is TGTGCCAGCAGTGTGGCTCTGGTTGGCACTGAAGCTTTCTTT. It is translated as CASSVALVGTEAFF.

The CDR3 sequence: CASSAPPGTGAQPQHF. CDR3 bases: TGTGCCAGCAGTGCCCCCCCGGGGACAGGGGCGCAGCCCCAGCATTTT. The V gene is TRBV6-1, the J gene TRBJ1-5; TRBD1 matches 10 bases. The CDR3 has 16 residues. J gave up 7 bases and V 4 bases, and 10 bases lay outside the gene matches. Germline V gives CDR1 MNHNS, CDR2 SASEGT.

The rearrangement links TRBV27 to TRBJ2-1; 11 positions match TRBD2. The CDR3 length is 17 residues. Germline CDR1 reads MNHEY; CDR2 reads SMNVEV (reference sequence). Trimming cost V 7 bases and J 2 bases; bases outside gene matches: 10. The CDR3 sequence: CASTPWLAGGPYNEQFF. The CDR3 region has the DNA TGTGCCAGCACCCCCTGGCTAGCGGGGGGCCCCTACAATGAGCAGTTCTTC.